The present TCR beta chain was sequenced within a study of CD8+ T cells in alopecia areata. Background on the study: Each of the treated patients was given oral tofacitinib, 5 to 10 mg twice daily, for moderate-to-severe alopecia areata. The study, taken as a whole, reports: Clonality exceeded that of normal scalp in lesional scalp, most notably in alopecia totalis/universalis.

About this clone: Its antigen is unknown.

CDR3 length: 13 amino acids. Germline CDR1 is GTSNPN and CDR2 is SVGIG (reference sequence). V lost 1 base, J lost 9 bases, and 13 bases lay in between. Investigators isolated RNA and reverse transcribed it into cDNA to act as the sequencing template. The method was immunoSEQ multiplex PCR; TCRdb's version includes in-frame clones alone and lacks a portion of them. The profile shows approximately 150,000 clones, 85% to 90% of them singletons. The sequencing here drew on CD8+ T cells sorted from blood, taken at week 0. The genes are TRBV30 and TRBJ2-1, with a weak D call TRBD1 (5 bases). The clonotype originates from a human donor with alopecia areata. DNA for the CDR3: TGTGCCTGGAGTGGCTTTAGGGGCCTTGAGCAGTTCTTC. Amino acids: CAWSGFRGLEQFF.